This T cell receptor (beta chain) comes out of a study of T cells in Graves' hyperthyroidism and ophthalmopathy. Germline V gene lookup returns CDR1 SEHNR and CDR2 FQNEAQ (reference sequence). The length of the CDR3 is 14 residues. V lost 3 bases and J lost 4, with 10 bases in between. From RNA transcripts, TCR beta CDR3 regions were amplified. The study used the HTBI primer set for a first-round RT-PCR of the TCR CDR3. TCRdb used MiXCR to reprocess the multiplex PCR reads, holding one entry per CDR3 protein. In the table there are around 350,000 distinct CDR3 sequences, 15% to 19% of which are singletons. This clonotype has at least ten counts.

The sequenced sample was blood. J is TRBJ2-1 and V is TRBV7-9, with a tentative D call TRBD2 (6 bases). The clonotype was recovered from a woman under 30 with Graves' hyperthyroidism that later progressed to Graves' ophthalmopathy. CDR3 DNA sequence: TGTGCCAGCAGCTTTGGACTATTATACAATGAGCAGTTCTTC. Translation gives CASSFGLLYNEQFF.